One T cell receptor beta chain is described in this entry. Its specificity is unknown. This specimen comes from a study of T cell responses to AZD1222 COVID-19 vaccine. Findings of the study overall: Most donors were white British and more were female, and clonal diversity was possibly underestimated. Increased Spike-specific TCR breadth and depth were observed after two AZD1222 doses. Spike-spanning, vaccine-associated CD4 TCRs were dominant at 160-218 and 743-854.

The CDR3 has 14 residues. Trimming stripped 4 bases from V and 7 bases from J, with 14 bases between. Germline V CDR1 and CDR2: SGHVS, FNYEAQ. TCRdb's copy holds only in-frame clones and misses some; the assay was immunoSEQ multiplex PCR. Among 120,000 or so clones listed, just over 85% were seen once. Sequences were derived from peripheral blood, sampled 28 days after the second AZD1222 dose. The chain has TRBV7-6 and TRBJ2-1, with a weak D call TRBD1 (6 bases). This TCR came from an adult who received the AZD1222 COVID-19 vaccine. The CDR3 nucleotides are TGTGCCAGCAGCTCCTTAGGGGGTGGGAATGAGCAGTTCTTC. Its translation: CASSSLGGGNEQFF.